What follows are 17 T cell receptor beta chains derived from one specimen sequenced in a study of cytomegalovirus exposure and HLA in healthy donors. With 60 Vbeta and 13 Jbeta primers, the PCR was carried out. This table comes from immunoSEQ multiplex PCR, and its TCRdb copy is limited to in-frame clones, with some not included. The repertoire holds around 130,000 clones, with about 80% as singletons. The sequenced sample consisted of PBMCs. These receptors came from a woman in her forties in good health and CMV-seronegative.

This chain connects TRBV21-1 to TRBJ2-4; the table calls TRBD2, which could not be checked here. TRBV21-1 has pseudogene status. The CDR3 has 14 amino acids. The CDR3 loop reads CASPAGRAKNIQYF. In DNA, the CDR3 is TGTGCCAGCCCCGCGGGTCGAGCCAAAAACATTCAGTACTTC.

The genes are TRBV6-5 and TRBJ1-6, with TRBD1 matching over 7 bases. The CDR3 length is 15 residues. Germline CDR1 and CDR2: MNHEY and SVGAGI. Unmatched junction bases numbered 2, after V lost 2 bases and J lost 4 bases. CDR3 amino acids: CASSYETGYNSPLHF. In DNA form, the CDR3 reads TGTGCCAGCAGTTACGAGACAGGGTATAATTCACCCCTCCACTTT.

This rearrangement joins TRBV6-5 to TRBJ2-3, with TRBD2 as a possible D gene (6 bases). The CDR3 length is 15 residues. From germline, CDR1 is MNHEY and CDR2 SVGAGI. V was shortened by 0 bases and J by 4 bases, with 11 bases between the two germline ends. Here the CDR3 DNA reads TGTGCCAGCAGTTACTCGGGACTTCGATCAGATACGCAGTATTTT. Its translation is CASSYSGLRSDTQYF.

This clone was seen just once. The V gene is TRBV19, the J gene TRBJ1-2; D might be TRBD1 (6 bases). With 3 bases removed from V and 5 bases from J, the gap between germline ends came to 10 bases. CDR1 is LNHDA, CDR2 SQIVND, per germline (reference sequence). The CDR3 sequence is 13 residues long. The CDR3 nucleotides read TGTGCCAGTAGTATTGGGGGCAGGTATGGCTACACCTTC. It specifies CASSIGGRYGYTF.

The chain recombines TRBV20-1 with TRBJ2-7; possible D gene TRBD1, 5 bases. This CDR3 contains 10 residues. V was pared by 8 bases and J by 6 bases, with 11 bases between. The germline V gene has CDR1 DFQATT and CDR2 SNEGSKA (reference sequence). The CDR3 nucleotides read TGCAGTCCCAGGGAAAGCGAGCAGTACTTC. Its translation: CSPRESEQYF.

The chain has TRBV6-6 and TRBJ1-6; D is perhaps TRBD1 (5 bases). From germline, CDR1 is MNHNY and CDR2 SVGAGI (reference sequence). The V gene lost 6 bases and the J gene lost 1 base, with 10 bases spanning the gap. CDR3 length: 15 residues. The CDR3, as DNA: TGTGCCAGCAGCCCTGCAGGGTCCTATAATTCACCCCTCCACTTT. It codes for CASSPAGSYNSPLHF.

CDR3 bases: TGTGCCAGCAGCCTCAGCGGACAGGGAAGTTGGAACACTGAAGCTTTCTTT. Amino acids: CASSLSGQGSWNTEAFF. The chain recombines TRBV14 with TRBJ1-1, with TRBD1 matching 8 bases. Trimming at V came to 4 bases and at J to 1 base, leaving 11 bases not matched to a gene. Germline loops: CDR1 SGHDN, CDR2 FVKESK. The CDR3 covers 17 residues.

In this sample, this clone turned up once. The chain employs TRBV7-9 and TRBJ2-3; 8 nucleotides match TRBD1. The CDR3 extends over 14 amino acids. The trim removed 5 bases at V and 4 bases at J, leaving 5 bases unmatched. Looked up from germline, CDR1 is SEHNR and CDR2 is FQNEAQ (reference sequence). In nucleotides, the CDR3 is TGTGCCAGCAGCCCACAGGGGGTAGCAGATACGCAGTATTTT. It translates to CASSPQGVADTQYF.

The chain uses TRBV6-5 and TRBJ2-7; D not resolved. V was shortened by 0 bases and J by 1 base, with 10 bases between the two germline ends. The length of the CDR3 is 15 residues. Germline loops: CDR1 MNHEY, CDR2 SVGAGI. The CDR3 loop is CASSYSPYGSYEQYF. Written as DNA, the CDR3 is TGTGCCAGCAGTTACTCTCCCTACGGTTCCTACGAGCAGTACTTC.

This clone has only a few counts. The sample carries other DNA sequences with the same CDR3. V is TRBV4-3 and J is TRBJ2-1; 10 positions agree with TRBD2. The CDR3 is 15 amino acids. CDR1 and CDR2 (germline): LGHNA, YSLEER. The trim removed 1 base at V and 4 bases at J, leaving 1 base unmatched. CDR3 DNA: TGCGCCAGCAGCCAAGGGACTAGCGGATACAATGAGCAGTTCTTC. Amino acids: CASSQGTSGYNEQFF.

This clone was detected a few times. V usage is TRBV4-2 and J usage is TRBJ1-4, with D maybe TRBD1 (6 bases). The CDR3 consists of 15 residues. The germline V and J ends were trimmed by 1 base and 3 bases, with 9 bases remaining between them. CDR1 and CDR2 (germline): LGHNA, YNFKEQ. The CDR3 sequence is CASSQAGVSNEKLFF. CDR3 in DNA: TGTGCCAGCAGCCAAGCAGGGGTCTCTAATGAAAAACTGTTTTTT.

The chain is built from TRBV6-1 and TRBJ1-2; 9 bases fit TRBD1. The V segment lost 6 bases and the J segment 3 bases; nucleotides outside the gene matches: 5. The CDR3 is 14 residues long. Per germline, CDR1 MNHNS and CDR2 SASEGT. CDR3 nucleotides: TGTGCCAGCAGCGCGGGACAGGGTCACTATGGCTACACCTTC. As protein: CASSAGQGHYGYTF.

V and J are TRBV1 and TRBJ2-5; the D call of TRBD1 is as the table states it, not checked on the DNA. TRBV1 counts as a pseudogene. CDR3 length equals 19 residues. The CDR3 nucleotides are TGCACCAGCAGCATTACCGGGGACAGGGGTTGGGGCCTTCAAGAGACCCAGTACTTC. As protein: CTSSITGDRGWGLQETQYF.

The chain uses TRBV11-1 and TRBJ1-5; 8 positions agree with TRBD1. Germline loops: CDR1 SGHAT, CDR2 FQDESV (reference sequence). With V trimmed by 1 base and J by 6 bases, 5 bases remained unmatched. CDR3 size: 15 residues. CDR3 protein: CASSLDGQGGQPQHF. The DNA of the CDR3 is TGTGCCAGCAGCTTAGACGGACAGGGTGGTCAGCCCCAGCATTTT. Combining the CDR3 with reference TRBV11-1 and TRBJ1-5 gives the whole variable domain EAEVAQSPRYKITEKSQAVAFWCDPISGHATLYWYRQILGQGPELLVQFQDESVVDDSQLPKDRFSAERLKGVDSTLKIQPAELGDSAMYLCASSLDGQGGQPQHFGDGTRLSIL.

J is TRBJ2-5 and V is TRBV7-2, with 12 positions matching TRBD2. The CDR3 sequence is 17 residues long. The V gene's germline CDR1 is SGHTA and CDR2 FQGNSA. The J segment lost 2 bases and the V segment lost 5 bases, leaving 9 bases of the junction unmatched. CDR3 sequence (DNA): TGTGCCAGCAGCCGCAACCCTCTAGCGGGGGGGCAAGAGACCCAGTACTTC. Its protein is CASSRNPLAGGQETQYF.

This clone has just a few counts. The CDR3 DNA reads as TGTGCCAGTGCGGGCTCTACCTACAATGAGCAGTTCTTC. This codes for CASAGSTYNEQFF. The V call is TRBV6-6, the J call TRBJ2-1; possible D gene TRBD2, 5 bases. The CDR3 has 13 amino acids. The germline gives CDR1 MNHNY, CDR2 SVGAGI (reference sequence). V lost 9 bases, J lost 2 bases, and 11 bases lay in between.

Remarks on this clone: One end of the junction does not line up with germline, which may come from a read error. The chain employs TRBV15 and TRBJ2-7; TRBD1 matches 8 bases. The CDR3 contains 16 residues. Germline CDR1 and CDR2: LNHNV and YYDKDF (reference sequence). The CDR3 here is CAPSRDRRTGSYEQYF. CDR3 DNA: TGTGCCCCCAGCAGAGACCGCCGGACAGGGTCCTACGAGCAGTACTTC.